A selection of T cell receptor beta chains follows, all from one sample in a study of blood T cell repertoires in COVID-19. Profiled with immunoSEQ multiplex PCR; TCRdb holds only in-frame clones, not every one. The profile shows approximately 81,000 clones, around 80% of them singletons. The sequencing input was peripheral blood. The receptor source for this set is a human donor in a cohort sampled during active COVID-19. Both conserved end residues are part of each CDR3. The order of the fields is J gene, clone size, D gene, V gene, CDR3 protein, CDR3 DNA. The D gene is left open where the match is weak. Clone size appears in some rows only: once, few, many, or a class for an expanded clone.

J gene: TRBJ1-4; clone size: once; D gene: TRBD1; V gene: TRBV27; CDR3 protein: CASSSSWDRDMSTNEKLFF; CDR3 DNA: TGTGCCAGCAGTTCGTCGTGGGACAGGGATATGTCAACTAATGAAAAACTGTTTTTT
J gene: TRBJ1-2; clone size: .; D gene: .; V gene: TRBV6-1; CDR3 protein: CASSERRVDGYTF; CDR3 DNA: TGTGCCAGCAGTGAAAGGAGGGTTGACGGCTACACCTTC
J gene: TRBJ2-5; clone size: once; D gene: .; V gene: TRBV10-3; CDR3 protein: CAISNKETQYF; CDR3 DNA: TGTGCCATCAGTAACAAAGAGACCCAGTACTTC
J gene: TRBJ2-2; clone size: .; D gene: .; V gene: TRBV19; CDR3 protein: CASSLLTRTGELFF; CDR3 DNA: TGTGCCAGTAGTCTCTTGACTAGAACCGGGGAGCTGTTTTTT
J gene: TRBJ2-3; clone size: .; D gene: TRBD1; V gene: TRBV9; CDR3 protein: CASSPRTGGYGDTQYF; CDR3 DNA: TGTGCCAGCAGCCCACGGACAGGGGGATATGGAGATACGCAGTATTTT
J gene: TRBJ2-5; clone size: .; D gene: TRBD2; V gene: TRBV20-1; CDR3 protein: CSASLQRDAKETQYF; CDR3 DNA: TGCAGTGCTAGTTTGCAGCGGGACGCAAAAGAGACCCAGTACTTC
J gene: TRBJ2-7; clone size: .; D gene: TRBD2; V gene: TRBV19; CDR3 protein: CASQTSGGYEQYF; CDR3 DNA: TGTGCCAGTCAAACTAGCGGGGGATACGAGCAGTACTTC
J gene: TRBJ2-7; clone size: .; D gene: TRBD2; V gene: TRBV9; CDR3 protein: CASSVALGLAGEYDEQYF; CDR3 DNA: TGTGCCAGCAGCGTAGCCTTGGGACTAGCGGGGGAATACGACGAGCAGTACTTC
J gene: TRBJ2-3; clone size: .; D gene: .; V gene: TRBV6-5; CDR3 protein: CATRRDTSTDTQYF; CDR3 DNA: TGTGCCACCCGCCGGGACACCAGCACAGATACGCAGTATTTT
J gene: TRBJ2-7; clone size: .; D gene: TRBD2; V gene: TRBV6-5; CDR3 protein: CASSPYSGGIYEQYF; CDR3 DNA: TGTGCCAGCAGTCCCTATAGCGGGGGAATATACGAGCAGTACTTC
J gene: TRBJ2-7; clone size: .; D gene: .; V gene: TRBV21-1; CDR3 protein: CASIFINSGWEQYF; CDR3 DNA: TGTGCCAGCATCTTCATAAACAGCGGGTGGGAGCAGTACTTC
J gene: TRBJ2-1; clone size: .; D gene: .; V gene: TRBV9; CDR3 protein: CASSVVPLNEQFF; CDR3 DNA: TGTGCCAGCAGCGTAGTCCCCCTCAATGAGCAGTTCTTC
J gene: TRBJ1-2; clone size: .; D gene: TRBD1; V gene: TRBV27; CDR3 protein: CASKLLRTGSVGDYGYTF; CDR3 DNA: TGTGCCAGCAAACTCCTTCGGACAGGGTCGGTGGGGGACTATGGCTACACCTTC
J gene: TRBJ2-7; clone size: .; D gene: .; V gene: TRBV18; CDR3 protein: CASSLTVSYEQYF; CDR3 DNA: TGTGCCAGCTCACTTACAGTCTCCTACGAGCAGTACTTC
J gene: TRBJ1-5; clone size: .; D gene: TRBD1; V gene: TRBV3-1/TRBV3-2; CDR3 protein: CASSQADRVNQPQHF; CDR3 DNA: TGTGCCAGCAGCCAGGCTGACAGGGTCAATCAGCCCCAGCATTTT
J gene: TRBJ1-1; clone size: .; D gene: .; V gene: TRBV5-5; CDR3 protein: CASSFRVFDTEAFF; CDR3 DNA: TGTGCCAGCAGCTTCAGGGTTTTTGACACTGAAGCTTTCTTT
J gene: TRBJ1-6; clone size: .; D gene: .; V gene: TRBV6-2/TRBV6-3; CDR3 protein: CASSYKSRESPLHF; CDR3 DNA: TGTGCCAGCAGTTACAAATCGCGGGAGTCACCCCTCCACTTT
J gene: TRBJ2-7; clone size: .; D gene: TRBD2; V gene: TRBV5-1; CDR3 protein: CASSPTSGEVEQYF; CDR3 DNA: TGCGCCAGCAGTCCCACTAGCGGGGAGGTCGAGCAGTACTTC
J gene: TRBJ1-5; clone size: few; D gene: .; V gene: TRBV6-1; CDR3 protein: CASSEGQVYQPQHF; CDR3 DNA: TGTGCCAGCAGTGAAGGACAGGTATACCAGCCCCAGCATTTT
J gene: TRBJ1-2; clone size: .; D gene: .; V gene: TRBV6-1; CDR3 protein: CASSPIRVDGYTF; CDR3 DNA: TGTGCCAGCAGCCCGATTCGGGTTGATGGCTACACCTTC
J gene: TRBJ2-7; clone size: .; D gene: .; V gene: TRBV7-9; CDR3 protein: CASSLEAGISYEQYF; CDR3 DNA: TGTGCCAGCAGCTTAGAAGCAGGTATCTCCTACGAGCAGTACTTC
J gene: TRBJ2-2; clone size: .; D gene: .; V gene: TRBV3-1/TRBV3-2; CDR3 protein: CASSQDSRGSGELFF; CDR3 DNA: TGTGCCAGCAGCCAAGATAGTCGGGGGTCCGGGGAGCTGTTTTTT
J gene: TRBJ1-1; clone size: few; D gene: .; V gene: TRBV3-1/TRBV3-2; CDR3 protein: CASSVGLFGAFF; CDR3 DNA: TGTGCCAGCAGCGTAGGACTATTTGGGGCTTTCTTT
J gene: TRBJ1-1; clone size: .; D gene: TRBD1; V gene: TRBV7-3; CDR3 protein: CASSLRGQGAEAFF; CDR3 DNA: TGTGCCAGCAGCTTAAGGGGGCAGGGGGCTGAAGCTTTCTTT
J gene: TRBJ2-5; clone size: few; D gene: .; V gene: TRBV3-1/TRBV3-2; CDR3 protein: CASSQAGVETQYF; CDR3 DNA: TGTGCCAGCAGCCAAGCAGGGGTCGAGACCCAGTACTTC
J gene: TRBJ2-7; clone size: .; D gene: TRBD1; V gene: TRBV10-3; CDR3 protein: CAISDRAVYEQYF; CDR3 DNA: TGTGCCATCAGCGACAGGGCGGTATACGAGCAGTACTTC
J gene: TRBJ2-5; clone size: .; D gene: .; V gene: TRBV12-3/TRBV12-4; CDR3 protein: CASSRPSARTQYF; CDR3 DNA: TGTGCCAGCAGCCGGCCGTCAGCGAGGACCCAGTACTTC
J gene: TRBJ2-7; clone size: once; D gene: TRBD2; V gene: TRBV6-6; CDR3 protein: CASASSGGTYEQYF; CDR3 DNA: TGTGCCAGTGCATCTAGCGGGGGCACCTACGAGCAGTACTTC
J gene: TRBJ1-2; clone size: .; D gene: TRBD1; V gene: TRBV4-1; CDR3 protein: CASSLDRAFTF; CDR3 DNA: TGCGCCAGCAGCCTCGACAGGGCGTTCACCTTC
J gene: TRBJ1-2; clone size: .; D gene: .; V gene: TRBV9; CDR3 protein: CASSPGGSTNYGYTF; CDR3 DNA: TGTGCCAGCAGTCCGGGGGGCTCCACTAACTATGGCTACACCTTC
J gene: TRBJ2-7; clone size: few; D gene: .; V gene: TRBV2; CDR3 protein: CASTGRYEQYF; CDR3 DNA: TGTGCCAGCACTGGCCGATACGAGCAGTACTTC
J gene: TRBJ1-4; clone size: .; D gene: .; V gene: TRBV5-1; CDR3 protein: CASSPLAGFEKLFF; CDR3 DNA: TGCGCCAGCAGCCCCTTGGCGGGGTTTGAAAAACTGTTTTTT
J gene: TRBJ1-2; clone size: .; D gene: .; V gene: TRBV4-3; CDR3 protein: CASSQAAAAGYGYTF; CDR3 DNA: TGCGCCAGCAGCCAAGCCGCGGCTGCTGGCTATGGCTACACCTTC
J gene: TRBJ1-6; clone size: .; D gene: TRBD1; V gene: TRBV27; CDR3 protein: CASSLHDNGQGAKPLHF; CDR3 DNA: TGTGCCAGCAGTCTTCACGACAATGGACAGGGGGCGAAGCCCCTCCACTTT
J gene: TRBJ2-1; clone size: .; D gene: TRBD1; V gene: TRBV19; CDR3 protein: CASSETHGTGYYNEQFF; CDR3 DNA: TGTGCCAGTAGTGAAACCCACGGGACAGGGTATTACAATGAGCAGTTCTTC
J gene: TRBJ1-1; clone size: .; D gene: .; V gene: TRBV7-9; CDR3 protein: CASSRQPNTEAFF; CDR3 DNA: TGTGCCAGCAGCCGACAGCCAAACACTGAAGCTTTCTTT